This T cell receptor (beta chain) was identified in a study of T cell responses to AZD1222 COVID-19 vaccine. Trimming left V 0 bases short and J 0 bases short, with 11 bases between. Germline V gene sequence: CDR1 MNHEY, CDR2 SVGAGI. This CDR3 has 16 amino acids. This clone was counted a single time. The antigen remains unidentified. Some clones are missing from TCRdb's copy, which holds only in-frame ones; the method was immunoSEQ multiplex PCR. The data hold approximately 110,000 clones, with approximately 89% observed a single time. The study, taken as a whole, reports: Donors were chiefly white British, with a greater number of females, and clonal diversity was perhaps underestimated. Once two AZD1222 doses were given, Spike-specific TCR breadth and depth went up. At baseline, just a handful of AZD1222 recipients tested seropositive.

This rearrangement joins TRBV6-5 to TRBJ1-2; the D gene is possibly TRBD1 (5 bases). The origin of this receptor is an adult in good health. The material was peripheral blood, obtained on day 0 of AZD1222 vaccination. The DNA for the CDR3 is TGTGCCAGCAGTTACTCGCAGGGACGCGCTAACTATGGCTACACCTTC. Protein product: CASSYSQGRANYGYTF.